The T cell receptor beta chain described here comes from a study of cytomegalovirus exposure and HLA in healthy donors. The CDR3 has 13 amino acids. V gave up 1 base and J gave up 1 base; unmatched junction bases: 0. Germline V gene lookup returns CDR1 GTSNPN and CDR2 SVGIG (reference sequence). Whole-study findings and limits: For most TCR beta V segments, an earlier analysis put the productive rate at about 87% or about 30% of the time.

Note on this clone: Its target is unknown.

The PCR made use of 60 Vbeta and 13 Jbeta primers. The method was immunoSEQ multiplex PCR; TCRdb's version includes in-frame clones alone and lacks a portion of them. The table records about 100,000 clones, nearly 80% of them present only once. This TCR came from a woman in her thirties or forties in good health and CMV-seronegative. Sequenced input: PBMCs. V and J are TRBV30 and TRBJ2-5; 7 bases fit TRBD2. CDR3 coding DNA: TGTGCCTGGAGTGGGGGGGGCCAAGAGACCCAGTACTTC. It specifies CAWSGGGQETQYF.